Sequencing of this TCR beta chain was carried out in a study of regulatory T cells in long-lasting Graves disease. The CDR3 totals 14 residues. Trimming took off 3 bases at V and 2 bases at J, with 11 bases between the two ends. Per germline, CDR1 LNHDA and CDR2 SQIVND (reference sequence). This clonotype was picked up a small number of times. To make TCR beta libraries, researchers used iRepertoire HTBI primers and Arm-PCR of CDR3 regions. TCRdb passed the multiplex PCR reads through MiXCR, listing each CDR3 protein once. The data contain roughly 360,000 distinct CDR3 sequences, about 23% of them singletons. Specified time point: persistent/refractory GD, antithyroid drugs over 5 years with positive TRAb. The TCR library was made from RNA extracted from PBMCs.

The starting material was peripheral blood mononuclear cells (PBMCs), obtained when the disease was refractory, from a patient treated with antithyroid drugs. The receptor's source is a woman in her thirties or forties with Graves disease. V usage is TRBV19 and J usage is TRBJ2-7; tentatively, D is TRBD1 or TRBD2 (5 bases each). The CDR3 DNA reads as TGTGCCAGTAGTATGGGGACGCCAACCTACGAGCAGTACTTC. This gives the protein CASSMGTPTYEQYF.